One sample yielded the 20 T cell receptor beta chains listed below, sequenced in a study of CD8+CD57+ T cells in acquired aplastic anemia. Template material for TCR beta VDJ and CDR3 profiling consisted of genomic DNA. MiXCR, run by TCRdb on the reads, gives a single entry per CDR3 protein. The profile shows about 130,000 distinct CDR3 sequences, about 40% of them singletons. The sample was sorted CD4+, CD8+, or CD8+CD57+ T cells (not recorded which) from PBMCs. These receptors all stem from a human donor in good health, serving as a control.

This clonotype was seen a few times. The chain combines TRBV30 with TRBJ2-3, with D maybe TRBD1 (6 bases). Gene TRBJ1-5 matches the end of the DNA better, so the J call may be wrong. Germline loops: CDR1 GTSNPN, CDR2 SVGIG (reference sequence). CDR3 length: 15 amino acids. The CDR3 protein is CAWSVLGGSTDTQHF. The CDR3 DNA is TGTGCCTGGAGTGTACTCGGGGGCAGCACAGATACGCAGCATTTT.

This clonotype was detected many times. The CDR3, as DNA: TGCAGTGCGATGAGACTAGCGGGAGGGCAGTACAATGAGCAGTTCTTC. Amino acid sequence: CSAMRLAGGQYNEQFF. V usage is TRBV20-1 and J usage is TRBJ2-1; the match to TRBD2 covers 14 bases. From germline, CDR1 is DFQATT and CDR2 SNEGSKA (reference sequence). The CDR3 is 16 amino acids. After removal of 6 bases from V and 4 bases from J, the junction contained 8 bases not matched to a gene.

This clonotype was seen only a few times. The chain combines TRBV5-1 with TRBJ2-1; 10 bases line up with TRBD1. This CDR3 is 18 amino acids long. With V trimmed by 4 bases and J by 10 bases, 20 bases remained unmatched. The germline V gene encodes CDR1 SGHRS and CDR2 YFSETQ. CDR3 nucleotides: TGCGCCAGCAGCCCGGGGACACCCCGGGACAGGGGTACACTAGAGCAGTTCTTC. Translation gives CASSPGTPRDRGTLEQFF.

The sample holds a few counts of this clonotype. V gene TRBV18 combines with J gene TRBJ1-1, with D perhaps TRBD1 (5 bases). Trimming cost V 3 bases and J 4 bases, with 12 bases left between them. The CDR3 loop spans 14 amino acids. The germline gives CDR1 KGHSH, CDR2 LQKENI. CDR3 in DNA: TGTGCCAGCTCACCGCAGGGTCTTACCACTGAAGCTTTCTTT. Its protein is CASSPQGLTTEAFF.

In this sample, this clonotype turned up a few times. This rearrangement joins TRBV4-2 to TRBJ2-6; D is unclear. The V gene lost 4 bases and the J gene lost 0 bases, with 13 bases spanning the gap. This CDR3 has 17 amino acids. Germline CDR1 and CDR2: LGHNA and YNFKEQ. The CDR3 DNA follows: TGTGCCAGCAGCCCTTCCACCTTGGTCTCTGGGGCCAACGTCCTGACTTTC. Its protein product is CASSPSTLVSGANVLTF.

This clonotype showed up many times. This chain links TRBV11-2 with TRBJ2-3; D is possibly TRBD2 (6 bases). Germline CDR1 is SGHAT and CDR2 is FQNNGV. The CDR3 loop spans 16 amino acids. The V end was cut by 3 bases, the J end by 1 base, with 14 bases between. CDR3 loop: CASSFGLATGTDTQYF. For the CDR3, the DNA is TGTGCCAGCAGCTTCGGTCTAGCGACGGGCACAGATACGCAGTATTTT.

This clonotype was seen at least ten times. The CDR3 DNA is TGCAGTGCGAAACTCGGCCATTTGAACACTGAAGCTTTCTTT. This encodes CSAKLGHLNTEAFF. V and J are TRBV20-1 and TRBJ1-1; no clear D. With 6 bases removed from V and 0 bases from J, the gap between germline ends came to 14 bases. CDR3 length: 14 amino acids. Germline V gives CDR1 DFQATT, CDR2 SNEGSKA (reference sequence).

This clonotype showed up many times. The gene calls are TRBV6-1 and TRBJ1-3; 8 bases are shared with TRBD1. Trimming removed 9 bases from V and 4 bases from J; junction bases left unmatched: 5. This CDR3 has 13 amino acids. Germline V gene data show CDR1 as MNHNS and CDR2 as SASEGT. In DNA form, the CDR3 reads TGTGCCAGTCGGACAGGGATGGGAAACACCATATATTTT. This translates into CASRTGMGNTIYF.

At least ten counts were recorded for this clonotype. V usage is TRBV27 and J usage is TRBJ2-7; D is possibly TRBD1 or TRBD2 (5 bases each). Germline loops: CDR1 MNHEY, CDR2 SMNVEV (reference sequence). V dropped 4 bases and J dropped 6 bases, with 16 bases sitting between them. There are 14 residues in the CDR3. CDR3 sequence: CASSSSEGRREQYF. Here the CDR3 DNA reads TGTGCCAGCAGTTCCAGTGAGGGACGGCGCGAGCAGTACTTC.

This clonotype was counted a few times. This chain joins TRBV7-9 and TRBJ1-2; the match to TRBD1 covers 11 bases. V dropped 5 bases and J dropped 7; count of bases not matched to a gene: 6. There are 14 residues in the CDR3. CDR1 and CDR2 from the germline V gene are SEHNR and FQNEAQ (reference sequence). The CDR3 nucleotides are TGTGCCAGCAGCCCAGGACAGGGGGCTTTTGGCTACACCTTC. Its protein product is CASSPGQGAFGYTF.

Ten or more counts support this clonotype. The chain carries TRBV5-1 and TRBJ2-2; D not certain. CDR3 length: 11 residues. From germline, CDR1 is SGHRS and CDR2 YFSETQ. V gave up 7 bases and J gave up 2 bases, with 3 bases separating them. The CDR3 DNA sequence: TGCGCCAGCTCCAACACCGGGGAGCTGTTTTTT. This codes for CASSNTGELFF.

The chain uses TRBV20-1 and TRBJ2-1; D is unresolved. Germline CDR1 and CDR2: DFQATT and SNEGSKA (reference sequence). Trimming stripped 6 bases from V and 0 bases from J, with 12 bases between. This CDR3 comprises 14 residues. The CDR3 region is CSAQAPSSYNEQFF. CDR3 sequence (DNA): TGCAGTGCCCAAGCACCGAGCTCCTACAATGAGCAGTTCTTC.

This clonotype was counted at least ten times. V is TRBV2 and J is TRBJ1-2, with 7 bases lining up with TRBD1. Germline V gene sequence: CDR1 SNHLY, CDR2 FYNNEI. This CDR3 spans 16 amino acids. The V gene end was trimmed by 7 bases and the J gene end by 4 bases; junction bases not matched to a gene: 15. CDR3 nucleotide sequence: TGTGCCAGCAAACGACGGGCAGGGGGGTCGGGCTATGGCTACACCTTC. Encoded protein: CASKRRAGGSGYGYTF. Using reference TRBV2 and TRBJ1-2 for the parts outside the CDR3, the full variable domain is EPEVTQTPSHQVTQMGQEVILRCVPISNHLYFYWYRQILGQKVEFLVSFYNNEISEKSEIFDDQFSVERPDGSNFTLKIRSTKLEDSAMYFCASKRRAGGSGYGYTFGSGTRLTVV.

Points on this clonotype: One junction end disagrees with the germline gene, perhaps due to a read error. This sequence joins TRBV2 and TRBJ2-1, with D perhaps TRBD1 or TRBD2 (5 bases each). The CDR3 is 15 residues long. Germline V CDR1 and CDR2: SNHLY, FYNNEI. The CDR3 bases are TGTGCCAGCAGCTTAACTAGGGGTTCCTACAATGAGCAGCTCTTC. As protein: CASSLTRGSYNEQLF. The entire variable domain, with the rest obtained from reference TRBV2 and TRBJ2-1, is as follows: EPEVTQTPSHQVTQMGQEVILRCVPISNHLYFYWYRQILGQKVEFLVSFYNNEISEKSEIFDDQFSVERPDGSNFTLKIRSTKLEDSAMYFCASSLTRGSYNEQLFGPGTRLTVL.

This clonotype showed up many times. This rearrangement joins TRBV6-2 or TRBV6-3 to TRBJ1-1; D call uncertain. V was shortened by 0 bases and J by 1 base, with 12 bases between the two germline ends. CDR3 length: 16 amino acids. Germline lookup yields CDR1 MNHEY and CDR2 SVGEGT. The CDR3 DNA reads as TGTGCCAGCAGTTACTCGAGTCTGAGGTGGAACACTGAAGCTTTCTTT. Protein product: CASSYSSLRWNTEAFF.

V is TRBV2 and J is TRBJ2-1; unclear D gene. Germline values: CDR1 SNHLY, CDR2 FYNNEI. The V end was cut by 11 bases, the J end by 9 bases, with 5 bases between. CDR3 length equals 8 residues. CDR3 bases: TGTGCCCCAAGTGAGCAGTTCTTC. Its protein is CAPSEQFF.

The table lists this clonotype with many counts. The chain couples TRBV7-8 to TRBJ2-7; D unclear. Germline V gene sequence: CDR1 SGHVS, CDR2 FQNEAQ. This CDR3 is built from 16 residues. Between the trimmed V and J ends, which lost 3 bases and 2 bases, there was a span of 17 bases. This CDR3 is CASSFPGRRPTYEQYF. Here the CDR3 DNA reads TGTGCCAGCAGCTTCCCGGGTAGGAGACCCACCTACGAGCAGTACTTC. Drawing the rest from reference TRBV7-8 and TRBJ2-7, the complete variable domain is GAGVSQSPRYKVAKRGQDVALRCDPISGHVSLFWYQQALGQGPEFLTYFQNEAQLDKSGLPSDRFFAERPEGSVSTLKIQRTQQEDSAVYLCASSFPGRRPTYEQYFGPGTRLTVT.

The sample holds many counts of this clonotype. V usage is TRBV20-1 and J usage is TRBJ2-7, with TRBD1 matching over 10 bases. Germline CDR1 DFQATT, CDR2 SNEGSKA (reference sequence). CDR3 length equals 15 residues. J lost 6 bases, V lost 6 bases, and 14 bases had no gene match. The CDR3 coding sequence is TGCAGTGCCCTTCCTCCGGGACAGGGGTATCGCGAGCAGTACTTC. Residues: CSALPPGQGYREQYF.

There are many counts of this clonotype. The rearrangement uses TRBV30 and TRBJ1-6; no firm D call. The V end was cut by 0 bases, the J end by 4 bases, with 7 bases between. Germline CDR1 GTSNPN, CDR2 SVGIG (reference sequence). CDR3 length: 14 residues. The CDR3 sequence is CAWSVVSYNSPLHF. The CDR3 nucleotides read TGTGCCTGGAGTGTGGTCAGTTATAATTCACCCCTCCACTTT.

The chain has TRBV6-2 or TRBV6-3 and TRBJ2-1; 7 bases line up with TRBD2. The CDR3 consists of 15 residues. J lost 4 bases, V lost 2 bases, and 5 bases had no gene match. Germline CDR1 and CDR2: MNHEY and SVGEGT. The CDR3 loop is CASSYPGGTYNEQFF. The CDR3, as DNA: TGTGCCAGCAGTTACCCGGGAGGAACTTACAATGAGCAGTTCTTC.